The following is a T cell receptor beta chain sequence with its context. This clone showed up just a few times. Its cognate antigen has yet to be identified. No base qualities exist here, and no much larger clone lies one base off it. The CDR3 has 14 amino acids, counting the end cysteine and phenylalanine. Only CDR3 DNA is held: 42 bases, read in frame from base 1. CDR1 and CDR2 are drawn from the germline V gene (reference sequence): SEHNR, FQNEAQ. V and J are truncated by 1 base and 7 bases respectively, leaving an intervening sequence of 10 bases. This sample was taken from a study of long-term antiretroviral therapy in people with HIV (dated by TCRdb to 2021 to 2024). Background for the entire study: The earliest samples were collected about a decade before the 2015 WHO recommendation for immediate ART, when ART was typically delayed until CD4 counts fell. A retrospective serial study tested whether changes in peripheral blood TRB repertoire composition and diversity were associated with ART initiation and durable HIV suppression. From some 28 adults with confirmed HIV infection, the cohort provided roughly 200 cryopreserved PBMC samples, gathered serially across a mean of approximately six years (range 1-12). Of the approximately 28 participants with HIV, about a dozen were female. Test extractions of a monoclonal T-cell line alongside under 35 polyclonal samples showed no cross-contamination during QIAcube processing. The investigation overall reported the following: Starting ART was linked to a significant rise in TRB diversity, yet even with long-term ART the diversity remained significantly lower than in transplant donor controls. Since PBMC availability was limited, sequencing covered only the TCR beta chain, with no alpha chain pairing. Because cell numbers in pre-ART samples were limited, unsorted PBMC were profiled instead of sorted CD4+ and CD8+ T cells. Samples dated from about 2003 to 2018, and the ART regimens used may be less effective than current ones. Inferences about post-ART repertoire changes are limited because no data were available on ART adherence, viral resistance or therapy changes. CDR3 length ranges in HIV repertoires were narrower than in controls, and network structure suggested an antigen-experienced repertoire with only a slight naive shift after ART. Expanded TRB clones identified before ART initiation dominated the repertoire at all time points, although this dominance fluctuated and declined in many PLHIV after ART.

Inclusion was restricted to participants for whom at least one PBMC sample before ART initiation and at least two post-ART samples were available. Treatment was received in the United States of America by all participants with HIV. Before DNA extraction, cryopreserved samples containing about 0.9-10 million PBMC were thawed and washed. At the time of the earliest PBMC sample for each participant with HIV, ages ranged from roughly 23 to 60 years. PBMC samples from each participant spanned 1-4 timepoints before ART initiation and 2-8 timepoints after ART initiation, with a median of 7 samples. For every participant, serial HIV viral load, CD4+ T-cell count, ART history and demographic data were obtained. Genomic DNA was extracted from unsorted PBMC with a Qiagen kit on a QIAcube, processed in batches of 12 samples. The immunoSEQ hsTCRB v3.0 assay was used at survey level resolution to sequence the TRB variable region. A depth of roughly 35,000-55,000 T-cell genomes per sample was targeted for TRB sequencing. An Illumina MiSeq with a v3 150-cycle kit was used to sequence the pooled TRB libraries. The authors processed their data as follows. Analysis of repertoires was carried out in R inside a reproducible Nextflow workflow spanning QC, data transformation and analysis. LymphoSeq2, an R package for AIRR-Seq data exploration, was used to implement custom analyses. A few samples that produced fewer than 5000 total TRB sequences were removed, so about 200 HIV repertoires were analyzed. Among the roughly 180 retained HIV repertoires, some 60 were collected before ART initiation and 129 after ART initiation. Each repertoire was downsampled to 5000 TRB nucleotide sequences, and summary statistics were averaged across 100 downsampling iterations. TRB sequences were retained for analysis only if CDR3 regions of at least seven amino acids were present. Two measures captured diversity: a Shannon entropy-derived clonality score and the Gini coefficient. In the repertoire networks, any two of the top 5000 CDR3 amino acid sequences were connected whenever the two sequences differed by an edit distance of one. Antigen specificity groups and MHC restriction were predicted for TRB CDR3 amino acid sequences with GLIPH2. CDR3 amino acid sequences were matched against VDJdb and McPAS-TCR to flag known CMV, EBV, HIV or tissue antigen associations. Pre-ART, post-ART and control groups were compared with Wilcoxon signed-rank tests and Holm-Bonferroni correction. Sourced from immuneACCESS, this table was stored by TCRdb with only in-frame sequences that have V and J called. A share of the clones is absent; for the studies checked, an unresolved V gene accounts for under half, and the remainder has no known explanation. That table supplies the V and J calls and clone size; D and trimming were determined from the DNA. The sample profile shows roughly 17,000 clones; approximately 81% of them were found once. Around 15% of the sample goes to the ten largest clones.

This TCR was sampled from a woman in her 50s with HIV. Sequencing was performed on unsorted PBMCs, taken 0.3 years after starting antiretroviral therapy. The chain was built from TRBV7-9 and TRBJ2-2; possibly the D gene is TRBD2, per 5 matching bases. The CDR3 in this case is CASSLELGIGELFF. The nucleotide sequence is TGTGCCAGCAGCTTAGAACTAGGGATCGGGGAGCTGTTTTTT.